This T cell receptor beta chain was observed in a study of identical twins. Whole-study findings and limits: The analysis was cross-sectional rather than longitudinal within donors. Modelling underestimated the level of out-of-frame TCR alpha sharing observed in monozygotic twins. The study found weaker excess twin sharing in beta out-of-frame sequences. The abundant beta clonotypes from cord blood had fewer insertions, and memory repertoires had none of this.

TCRdb recomputed calls from the 5' RACE reads with MiXCR, one row per CDR3 protein. The sample includes around 340,000 distinct CDR3 sequences, approximately 8.7% of them seen just once. This clonotype occurred a few times. Antigen unknown. V lost 4 bases, J lost 9 bases, and 7 bases stayed unmatched. The CDR3 is 15 amino acids. CDR1 SGHRS and CDR2 YFSETQ come from the germline V gene. V usage is TRBV5-1 and J usage is TRBJ2-1; TRBD2 agrees at 13 bases. The origin of this receptor is a woman in her forties or fifties in good health. Sequenced sample: naive T cells sorted from blood. The CDR3 bases are TGCGCCAGCAGCAAGGGACTAGCGGGAATCGGTGAGCAGTTCTTC. It encodes CASSKGLAGIGEQFF.